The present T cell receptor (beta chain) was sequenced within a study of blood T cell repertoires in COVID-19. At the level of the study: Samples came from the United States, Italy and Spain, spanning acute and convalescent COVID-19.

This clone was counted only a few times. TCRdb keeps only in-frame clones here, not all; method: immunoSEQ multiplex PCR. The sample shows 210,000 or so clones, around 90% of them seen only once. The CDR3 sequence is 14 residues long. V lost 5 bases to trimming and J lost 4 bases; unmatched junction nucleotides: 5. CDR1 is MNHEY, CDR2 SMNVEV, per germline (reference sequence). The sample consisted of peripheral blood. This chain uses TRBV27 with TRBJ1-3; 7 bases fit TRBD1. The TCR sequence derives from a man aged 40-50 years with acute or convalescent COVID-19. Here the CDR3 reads CASSTGVSGNTIYF. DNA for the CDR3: TGTGCCAGCAGTACAGGGGTCTCCGGAAACACCATATATTTT.